These 25 T cell receptor beta chains were all obtained from the same sample, sequenced in a study of T-cell memory formation after mild COVID-19. Via MiXCR, TCRdb re-called the 5' RACE reads, giving one row per CDR3 protein. Among about 400,000 distinct CDR3 sequences listed, roughly 14% were seen once. Material: PBMCs or a T cell subset sorted from them (not recorded which). These receptors originate from a young man who had mild COVID-19 (a few samples of this study predate the infection). Cell type and time point are not known.

The J gene is TRBJ1-1, the V gene TRBV12-3 or TRBV12-4, with a tentative D call TRBD1 (5 bases). The CDR3 contains 12 residues. Trimming left V 5 bases short and J 10 bases short, with 14 bases between. The CDR3 loop is CASSTQGVRAFF. DNA for the CDR3: TGTGCCAGCAGTACTCAGGGTGTCCGAGCTTTCTTT.

This clonotype was counted many times. Here the CDR3 DNA reads TGTGCCAGCAGAAACACCGGGACTACTTCCTACGAGCAGTACTTC. Translation gives CASRNTGTTSYEQYF. The chain has TRBV7-8 and TRBJ2-7; 7 bases agree with TRBD2. The J segment lost 1 base and the V segment lost 6 bases, leaving 9 bases of the junction unmatched. The CDR3 extends over 15 amino acids. Germline CDR1 is SGHVS and CDR2 is FQNEAQ.

This clonotype showed up many times. V gene TRBV12-3 or TRBV12-4 combines with J gene TRBJ2-2; D is unclear. Between the trimmed V and J ends, which lost 5 bases and 4 bases, there was a span of 5 bases. The CDR3 length is 12 residues. CDR3 sequence reads: CASSPLTGELFF. The CDR3 DNA is TGTGCCAGCAGTCCACTCACCGGGGAGCTGTTTTTT.

The rearrangement joins TRBV9 to TRBJ2-1; D is possibly TRBD1 or TRBD2 (6 bases each). From germline, CDR1 is SGDLS and CDR2 YYNGEE. Between the trimmed V and J ends, which lost 3 bases and 8 bases, there was a span of 18 bases. CDR3 length equals 15 residues. The CDR3 reads CASSAQGGGGHEQFF. In DNA form, the CDR3 reads TGTGCCAGCAGCGCACAGGGCGGAGGGGGGCATGAGCAGTTCTTC.

The rearrangement uses TRBV3-1 and TRBJ1-1; TRBD1 matches 8 bases. Germline assignment: CDR1 LGHDT and CDR2 YNNKEL (reference sequence). This CDR3 is built from 13 residues. Unmatched junction bases numbered 9, after V lost 4 bases and J lost 11 bases. The CDR3 DNA reads TGTGCCAGCAGCCCCGGGGACAGGCGGGTGGCTTTCTTT. Its translation: CASSPGDRRVAFF.

The table lists this clonotype with a few counts. The rearrangement links TRBV7-7 to TRBJ2-7; TRBD1 agrees at 7 bases. Germline V gives CDR1 SSHAT, CDR2 FNYEAQ (reference sequence). The CDR3 totals 15 residues. The CDR3 spells CASSQLGQGDYEQYV. Here the CDR3 DNA reads TGTGCTAGCAGCCAATTGGGGCAGGGGGACTACGAGCAGTACGTC.

The chain uses TRBV9 and TRBJ1-4; 7 bases are shared with TRBD1. Germline CDR1 SGDLS, CDR2 YYNGEE. With 3 bases clipped from V and 7 bases from J, the junction kept 6 bases outside the gene matches. The CDR3 is 14 amino acids. The CDR3: CASSGQGGGEKLFF. CDR3 coding DNA: TGTGCCAGCAGCGGACAGGGAGGTGGTGAAAAACTGTTTTTT.

The chain combines TRBV7-6 with TRBJ2-7; 7 bases agree with TRBD1. V was pared by 2 bases and J by 6 bases, with 4 bases of the junction left unmatched. Germline assignment: CDR1 SGHVS and CDR2 FNYEAQ. The CDR3 runs to 13 residues. The CDR3 nucleotides read TGTGCCAGCAGCTTATCTTGGACAGGCGAGCAGTACTTC. It yields the protein CASSLSWTGEQYF.

This clonotype has more than one count but fewer than ten. The chain carries TRBV10-3 and TRBJ2-1; 10 bases align to TRBD2. Looked up from germline, CDR1 is ENHRY and CDR2 is SYGVKD. V lost 2 bases, J lost 9 bases, and 10 bases stayed unmatched. The CDR3 is 16 residues long. This CDR3 is CAISEEPGLAFSEQFF. CDR3 bases: TGTGCCATCAGTGAGGAACCGGGACTAGCGTTCAGTGAGCAGTTCTTC.

The table lists this clonotype with many counts. The CDR3 protein is CASSFRQGLTQETQYF. Here the CDR3 DNA reads TGTGCCAGCAGCTTCAGGCAGGGGCTCACCCAAGAGACCCAGTACTTC. The V and J genes are TRBV7-2 and TRBJ2-5; possible D gene TRBD1, 6 bases. Per the germline V gene, CDR1 is SGHTA and CDR2 is FQGNSA. The CDR3 length is 16 residues. Trimming removed 3 bases from V and 1 base from J, with 15 bases in between. The complete variable domain, with remaining parts taken from reference TRBV7-2 and TRBJ2-5, reads GAGVSQSPSNKVTEKGKDVELRCDPISGHTALYWYRQSLGQGLEFLIYFQGNSAPDKSGLPSDRFSAERTGGSVSTLTIQRTQQEDSAVYLCASSFRQGLTQETQYFGPGTRLLVL.

This clonotype was counted ten times or more. The chain recombines TRBV7-8 with TRBJ2-7; D call uncertain. Germline CDR1 SGHVS, CDR2 FQNEAQ. V was shortened by 5 bases and J by 6 bases, with 8 bases between the two germline ends. The CDR3 runs 11 residues. The CDR3 coding sequence is TGTGCCAGCAGCCCTTTCCGCGAGCAGTACTTC. This gives the protein CASSPFREQYF.

The DNA of the CDR3 is TGTGCCAGCAGCCTAACAACAGGGTCTAATGGCTACACCTTC. This gives the protein CASSLTTGSNGYTF. V is TRBV3-1 and J is TRBJ1-2; possible D gene TRBD1, 6 bases. The length of the CDR3 is 14 residues. Trimming pared 4 bases from V and 6 bases from J, leaving 15 bases between. Germline V gene sequence: CDR1 LGHDT, CDR2 YNNKEL (reference sequence).

This clonotype has just a few counts. The V call is TRBV11-2, the J call TRBJ2-3, with TRBD2 matching 8 bases. Per the germline V gene, CDR1 is SGHAT and CDR2 is FQNNGV. The CDR3 is 15 amino acids. The V gene end was trimmed by 3 bases and the J gene end by 1 base; junction bases not matched to a gene: 3. CDR3 in amino acids: CASSFGLAGTDTQYF. CDR3 DNA: TGTGCCAGCAGCTTCGGACTAGCCGGCACAGATACGCAGTATTTT.

The rearrangement links TRBV27 to TRBJ2-5, with TRBD1 matching over 7 bases. The tail of the sequence fits TRBJ2-7 better, so the J call may be wrong. Germline loops: CDR1 MNHEY, CDR2 SMNVEV (reference sequence). There are 15 residues in the CDR3. The CDR3 bases are TGTGCCAGCAGCTCCATGAGGGGGCTCATGTACGAGCAGTACTTC. Amino acids: CASSSMRGLMYEQYF.

The CDR3 DNA reads as TGTGCCAGCAGTTACCGCCTGAGGGGGCCGAATTCACCCCTCCACTTT. The encoded protein is CASSYRLRGPNSPLHF. V is TRBV6-5 and J is TRBJ1-6; 7 nucleotides line up with TRBD1. The J segment lost 7 bases and the V segment lost 2 bases, leaving 8 bases of the junction unmatched. The CDR3 totals 16 residues. Germline CDR1 MNHEY, CDR2 SVGAGI.

This clonotype was seen more than once but under ten times. This chain joins TRBV5-1 and TRBJ1-5; D possibly corresponds to TRBD1 (6 bases). The CDR3 loop spans 14 amino acids. The ends were cut back, 0 bases at V and 6 bases at J, with 10 bases in the middle. Germline-derived CDR1 and CDR2 are SGHRS and YFSETQ. CDR3 sequence reads: CASSLEGEGQPQHF. CDR3 nucleotides: TGCGCCAGCAGCTTGGAGGGGGAAGGTCAGCCCCAGCATTTT.

Only a few counts were recorded for this clonotype. The chain combines TRBV20-1 with TRBJ2-5; no reliable D call. From germline, CDR1 is DFQATT and CDR2 SNEGSKA (reference sequence). The CDR3 contains 14 residues. V dropped 6 bases and J dropped 5 bases, with 19 bases sitting between them. The chain's CDR3 is CSAQDVSIRETQYF. The CDR3 bases are TGCAGTGCCCAGGACGTGTCAATTCGCGAGACCCAGTACTTC.

This clonotype has a count of ten or more. The J gene is TRBJ1-4, the V gene TRBV7-2, with TRBD1 matching 8 bases. Trimming at V came to 1 base and at J to 7 bases, leaving 8 bases not matched to a gene. There are 16 residues in the CDR3. Per the germline V gene, CDR1 is SGHTA and CDR2 is FQGNSA. The CDR3 nucleotides read TGTGCCAGCAGCTTAGGGGCAGGGGGCTTCGGTGAAAAACTGTTTTTT. It translates to CASSLGAGGFGEKLFF.

In DNA form, the CDR3 reads TGTGCCAGCAGTTACTCAAGGGGACTGAGAAATGAAAAACTGTTTTTT. It encodes CASSYSRGLRNEKLFF. The chain combines TRBV6-5 with TRBJ1-4; possibly TRBD1 for D (5 bases). Germline assignment: CDR1 MNHEY and CDR2 SVGAGI. The CDR3 consists of 16 residues. The V end was cut by 0 bases, the J end by 5 bases, with 13 bases between.

This clonotype was counted only a few times. V is TRBV5-4 and J is TRBJ2-7; 12 bases match TRBD2. The V gene's germline CDR1 is SGHNT and CDR2 YYREEE (reference sequence). The length of the CDR3 is 17 residues. V was clipped by 3 bases and J by 3 bases; unmatched bases: 10. CDR3 region: CASSSGGLAGTFYEQYV. The CDR3 region has the DNA TGTGCCAGCAGCTCGGGCGGACTAGCGGGGACCTTCTACGAGCAGTACGTC.

The chain employs TRBV7-6 and TRBJ1-2, with TRBD1 as a possible D gene (6 bases). Trimming took 5 bases from V and 3 from J, leaving 10 bases between them. The CDR3 sequence is 13 residues long. Germline V gene data show CDR1 as SGHVS and CDR2 as FNYEAQ. The CDR3 DNA reads TGTGCCAGCAGCCGTTACAGGGACTATGGCTACACCTTC. Translated, it gives CASSRYRDYGYTF. The full variable domain, rest sourced from reference TRBV7-6 and TRBJ1-2, is GAGVSQSPRYKVTKRGQDVALRCDPISGHVSLYWYRQALGQGPEFLTYFNYEAQQDKSGLPNDRFSAERPEGSISTLTIQRTEQRDSAMYRCASSRYRDYGYTFGSGTRLTVV.

The genes are TRBV6-1 and TRBJ1-3; 7 bases fit TRBD1. The germline CDR1 and CDR2 sequences are MNHNS and SASEGT. Germline trimming cut 0 bases from V and 7 bases from J; bases unmatched to any gene: 9. This CDR3 is built from 16 residues. As DNA, the CDR3 is TGTGCCAGCAGTGAAGCGGGGACAGATGGTGTGAACACCATATATTTT. Translated, it gives CASSEAGTDGVNTIYF.

The V and J genes are TRBV7-9 and TRBJ1-3, with a possible D match to TRBD1 (5 bases). The CDR3 covers 13 residues. Per the germline V gene, CDR1 is SEHNR and CDR2 is FQNEAQ (reference sequence). V was pared by 9 bases and J by 0 bases, with 9 bases between. The CDR3: CASHQGSGNTIYF. CDR3 sequence (DNA): TGTGCCAGTCATCAGGGCTCTGGAAACACCATATATTTT.

This clonotype occurred many times. The rearrangement joins TRBV28 to TRBJ1-2; D gene uncertain. V dropped 6 bases and J dropped 0 bases, with 11 bases sitting between them. Germline V gene data show CDR1 as MDHEN and CDR2 as SYDVKM. There are 14 residues in the CDR3. DNA for the CDR3: TGTGCCAGCAGCCCGCTGGGGTCTAACTATGGCTACACCTTC. Translation gives CASSPLGSNYGYTF.

This clonotype was detected a few times. This sequence joins TRBV12-3 or TRBV12-4 and TRBJ1-1; D is unclear. This CDR3 is built from 15 residues. The V gene lost 1 base and the J gene lost 1 base, with 10 bases spanning the gap. In DNA form, the CDR3 reads TGTGCCAGCAGTTTAGGTCTTGTCGCGAACACTGAAGCTTTCTTT. This translates into CASSLGLVANTEAFF.